The T cell receptor (beta chain) under discussion was sequenced for a study of T cell therapy after organ transplantation. Across the whole study: Therapy products were autologous CMV-specific T cells, peptide-expanded for around two weeks.

Note on this clone: Antigen: not known.

The study's findings and limits: Pretherapy CD8 clonality inversely correlated with its fold change after therapy.

Time point defined: 4-8 weeks after completion of therapy. Trimming removed 2 bases from V and 3 bases from J; junction bases left unmatched: 5. The CDR3 length is 16 residues. CDR1 MNHNS and CDR2 SASEGT come from the germline V gene. Profiled with immunoSEQ multiplex PCR; TCRdb holds only in-frame clones, not every one. The table has approximately 20,000 clones, over 75% seen once. The source is a human patient who had received a solid organ transplant and had CMV disease. Some T cells may be graft donor cells. The sample here was CD8+ T cells from blood, taken after autologous CMV-specific T cell therapy. The chain is built from TRBV6-1 and TRBJ2-1, with TRBD1 identical over 9 bases. The CDR3 nucleotides read TGTGCCAGCAGTGAATGGGGACAGGGAATCTACAATGAGCAGTTCTTC. It specifies CASSEWGQGIYNEQFF.